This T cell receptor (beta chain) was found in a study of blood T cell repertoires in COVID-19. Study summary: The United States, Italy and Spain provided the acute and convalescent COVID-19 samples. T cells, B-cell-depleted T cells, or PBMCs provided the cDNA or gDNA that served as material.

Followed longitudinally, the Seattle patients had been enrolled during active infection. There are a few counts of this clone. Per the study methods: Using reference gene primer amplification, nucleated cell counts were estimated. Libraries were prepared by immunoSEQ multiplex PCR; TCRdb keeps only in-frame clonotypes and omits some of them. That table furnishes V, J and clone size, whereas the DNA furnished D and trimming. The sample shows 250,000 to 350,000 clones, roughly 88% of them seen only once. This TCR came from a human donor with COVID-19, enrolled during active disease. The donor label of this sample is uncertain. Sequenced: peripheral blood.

This CDR3 reads CASSEPGRVNSPLHF. CDR3 nucleotide sequence: TGCGCCAGCAGTGAACCCGGCAGGGTGAATTCACCCCTCCACTTT. The V and J genes are TRBV10-1 and TRBJ1-6, with D possibly being TRBD1 (5 bases). The germline gives CDR1 WNHNN, CDR2 SYGVQD (reference sequence). This CDR3 is 15 amino acids long. With 3 bases removed from V and 7 bases from J, the gap between germline ends came to 13 bases.